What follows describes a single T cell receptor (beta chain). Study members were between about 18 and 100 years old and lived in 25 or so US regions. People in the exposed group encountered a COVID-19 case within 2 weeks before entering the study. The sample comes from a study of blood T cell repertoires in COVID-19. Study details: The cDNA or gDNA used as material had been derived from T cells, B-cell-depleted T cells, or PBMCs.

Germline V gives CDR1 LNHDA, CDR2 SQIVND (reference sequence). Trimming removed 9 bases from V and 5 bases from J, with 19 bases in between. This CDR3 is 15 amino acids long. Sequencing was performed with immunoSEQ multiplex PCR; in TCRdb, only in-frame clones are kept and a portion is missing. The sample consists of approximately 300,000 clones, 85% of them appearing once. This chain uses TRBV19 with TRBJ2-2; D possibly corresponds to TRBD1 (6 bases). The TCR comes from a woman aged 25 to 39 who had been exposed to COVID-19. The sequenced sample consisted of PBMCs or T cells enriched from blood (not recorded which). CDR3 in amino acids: CASARPDRLTGELFF. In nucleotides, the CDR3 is TGTGCCAGCGCGCGACCCGACAGGCTTACCGGGGAGCTGTTTTTT.